This T cell receptor beta chain was identified during a study of blood T cell repertoires in COVID-19. Looking at the study overall: Samples came from the United States, Italy and Spain, spanning acute and convalescent COVID-19. In each case, the material was cDNA or gDNA derived from T cells, B-cell-depleted T cells, or PBMCs.

The CDR3 has 17 amino acids. Trimming pared 1 base from V and 1 base from J, leaving 11 bases between. Germline CDR1 reads MGHRA; CDR2 reads YSYEKL. Produced via immunoSEQ multiplex PCR; TCRdb's table is partial and in-frame only. The sample lists more than 95,000 clones; roughly four fifths were seen once. The sample consisted of peripheral blood. The chain has TRBV4-1 and TRBJ2-6; D is perhaps TRBD2 (5 bases). The receptor's source is a woman of 80 years or more with acute or convalescent COVID-19. DNA of the CDR3: TGCGCCAGCAGCCAAGTTTCGGGGATGTCTGGGGCCAACGTCCTGACTTTC. Translated, it gives CASSQVSGMSGANVLTF.